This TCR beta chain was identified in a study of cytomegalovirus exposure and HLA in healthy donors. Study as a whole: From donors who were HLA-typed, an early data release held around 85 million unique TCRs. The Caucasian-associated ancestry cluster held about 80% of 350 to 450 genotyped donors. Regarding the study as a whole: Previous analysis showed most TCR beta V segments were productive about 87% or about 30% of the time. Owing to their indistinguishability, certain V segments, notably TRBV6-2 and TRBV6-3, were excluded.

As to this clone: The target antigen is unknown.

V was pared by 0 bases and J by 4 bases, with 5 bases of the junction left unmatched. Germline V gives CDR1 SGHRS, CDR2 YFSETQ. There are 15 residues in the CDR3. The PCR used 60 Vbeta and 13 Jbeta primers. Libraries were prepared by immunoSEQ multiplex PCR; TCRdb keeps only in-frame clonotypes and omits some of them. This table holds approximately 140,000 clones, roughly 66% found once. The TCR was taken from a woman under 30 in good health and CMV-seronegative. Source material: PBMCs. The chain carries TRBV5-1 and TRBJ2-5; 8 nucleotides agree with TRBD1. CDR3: CASSLGTGSGETQYF. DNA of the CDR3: TGCGCCAGCAGCTTGGGGACAGGGTCGGGAGAGACCCAGTACTTC.